This T cell receptor (beta chain) comes out of a study of cytomegalovirus exposure and HLA in healthy donors. Overall study findings and caveats: A later analysis reportedly found that, within productive TCRs, an Asian-associated ancestry cluster had fewer N-insertions than the mean observed across the approximately 700 donors. The authors later found most CMV-associated TCR beta chains appeared HLA-restricted.

Amplification used 60 Vbeta primers and 13 Jbeta primers. Study processing details: A follow-up analysis tallied tens of millions of unique TCR beta chains, 8.5 million to 14 million shared. Sequencing used immunoSEQ multiplex PCR; TCRdb keeps in-frame clones, though not all of them. The V and J calls and clone size were taken over from that table, and D and trimming were inferred from the DNA. The sample shows about 160,000 clones, approximately 75% of them seen only once. As to this clone: Its matching antigen is unknown.

The origin of this receptor is a man between 50 and 59 years old in good health and CMV-seropositive. The sequencing sample was made of PBMCs.

The DNA for the CDR3 is TGTGCCTGGAGTGAGGAAGCCAGGGGAGCCTATGGCTACACCTTC. Its translation is CAWSEEARGAYGYTF. The V call is TRBV30, the J call TRBJ1-2; weak D call: TRBD1 (6 bases). The CDR3 is 15 amino acids. Germline values: CDR1 GTSNPN, CDR2 SVGIG (reference sequence). V was pared by 1 base and J by 4 bases, with 16 bases between.